The rows below give T cell receptor beta chains drawn from one sample of a study of breast tumors, draining lymph nodes, adjacent tissues. From the multiplex PCR reads, TCRdb called clonotypes with MiXCR, one entry per CDR3 protein. The data hold about 140,000 distinct CDR3 sequences, with around a third observed a single time. Material for sequencing was axillary lymph node tissue. The receptors derive from a female donor with breast cancer. Some clones in this sample may be carry-over from other donors' samples. Both conserved end residues are part of each CDR3. The D gene is left open where the match is weak. For some rows the clone size is stated as once, few or many, or as a class when expanded; others skip it.

J	V	size	D	length	DNA	CDR3
TRBJ1-6	TRBV6-2/TRBV6-3	many	-	12	TGTGCCAGCAGATTTTCAGGGGCACCCCTCCACTTT	CASRFSGAPLHF
TRBJ1-5	TRBV20-1	many	TRBD1	12	TGCAGTGCCCCACTACGGGACAGCGACCAGCATTTT	CSAPLRDSDQHF
TRBJ2-5	TRBV20-1	-	TRBD2	15	TGCAGTGCTAGATCCGGACTAGCGGGTACAGAGACCCAGTGCTTC	CSARSGLAGTETQCF
TRBJ1-2	TRBV27	-	-	14	TGTGCCAGCAGTCTTTCCGGGACTGGAAATGGCTACACCTTC	CASSLSGTGNGYTF
TRBJ2-5	TRBV27	many	-	15	TGTGCCAGCAGTAATTCTTGGGACTACCAAGAGACCCAGTACTTC	CASSNSWDYQETQYF
TRBJ2-5	TRBV6-1	many	TRBD1	16	TGTGCCAGCAGTGATGGCCCCGGACAGGTACAAGAGACCCAGTACTTC	CASSDGPGQVQETQYF
TRBJ1-5	TRBV30	-	-	15	TGTGCCTGGACGGGGGGAGACGGGGTAGGTCAGCCCCAGCATTTT	CAWTGGDGVGQPQHF
TRBJ2-3	TRBV12-3/TRBV12-4	-	TRBD2	15	TGTGCCAGCAGTGCCGCTGGCGGGGGGGCAGATACGCAGTATTTT	CASSAAGGGADTQYF
TRBJ2-3	TRBV10-2	many	TRBD2	15	TGCGCCAGCAGCACCGGGACTAGCGGGACAGATACGCAGTATTTT	CASSTGTSGTDTQYF
TRBJ1-6	TRBV28	many	-	15	TGTGCCAGCAGTCCACTCCTCGTTCCCCGCTCACCCCTCCACTTT	CASSPLLVPRSPLHF